The 15 T cell receptor beta chains presented below share a single source sample, sequenced in a study of blood T cell repertoires in COVID-19. The protocol was immunoSEQ multiplex PCR, while the TCRdb copy is restricted to in-frame clones and leaves out a portion. The sample contains under 130,000 clones, 85% of which appear only once. Sequenced: peripheral blood. All receptors come from a human donor in a cohort sampled during active COVID-19.

This sequence joins TRBV6-5 and TRBJ2-5; 7 bases are a match to TRBD1. The germline V gene has CDR1 MNHEY and CDR2 SVGAGI. V was clipped by 5 bases and J by 5 bases; unmatched bases: 11. This CDR3 has 15 residues. The CDR3 region is CASSLIAPQGETQYF. CDR3 nucleotide sequence: TGTGCCAGCAGTCTGATAGCGCCACAGGGGGAGACCCAGTACTTC.

The chain carries TRBV7-9 and TRBJ2-7; 7 bases align to TRBD1. Unmatched junction bases numbered 23, after V lost 5 bases and J lost 7 bases. The CDR3 runs 18 residues. The V gene's germline CDR1 is SEHNR and CDR2 FQNEAQ (reference sequence). The DNA for the CDR3 is TGTGCCAGCAGCAGCTTTCAGGCTTACGAGCGAGGGGGCTTTGAGCAGTACTTC. This encodes CASSSFQAYERGGFEQYF.

The chain combines TRBV19 with TRBJ2-5; 14 nucleotides agree with TRBD2. After removal of 5 bases from V and 3 bases from J, the junction contained 2 bases not matched to a gene. The CDR3 consists of 15 residues. From germline, CDR1 is LNHDA and CDR2 SQIVND (reference sequence). CDR3 region: CASSRGLAGEETQYF. CDR3 DNA sequence: TGTGCCAGTAGTCGGGGACTAGCGGGGGAAGAGACCCAGTACTTC.

The chain recombines TRBV7-2 with TRBJ2-1, with D uncertain. V shed 5 bases and J shed 9 bases, with 14 bases lying between them. Germline CDR1 and CDR2: SGHTA and FQGNSA. The CDR3 contains 13 residues. The CDR3 nucleotides read TGTGCCAGCAGCACAGTCAGTTTTACTGAGCAGTTCTTC. It specifies CASSTVSFTEQFF.

The V and J genes are TRBV6-2 or TRBV6-3 and TRBJ1-1; TRBD1 is a possible D gene (6 bases). The CDR3 runs 13 residues. CDR1 MNHEY and CDR2 SVGEGT come from the germline V gene. V lost 2 bases and J 5 bases, leaving 9 bases between the germline ends. The CDR3 sequence is CASSYRQVTEAFF. The CDR3 bases are TGTGCCAGCAGTTACAGACAGGTAACTGAAGCTTTCTTT.

The chain uses TRBV27 and TRBJ2-5; D is possibly TRBD1 (6 bases). Looked up from germline, CDR1 is MNHEY and CDR2 is SMNVEV (reference sequence). The CDR3 covers 13 residues. The V end was cut by 6 bases, the J end by 5 bases, with 13 bases between. The CDR3 nucleotides are TGTGCCAGCAGGTCACAGGGTTTGGAGACCCAGTACTTC. Amino acid sequence: CASRSQGLETQYF.

The V and J genes are TRBV13 and TRBJ2-5, with 8 bases fitting TRBD2. The length of the CDR3 is 13 residues. The germline gives CDR1 PRHDT, CDR2 FYEKMQ (reference sequence). V trimming: 3 bases; J trimming: 3 bases; junction bases outside the gene matches: 0. This chain's CDR3 is CASSFSGEETQYF. The CDR3 region has the DNA TGTGCCAGCAGCTTTAGCGGGGAAGAGACCCAGTACTTC.

The V and J genes are TRBV24-1 and TRBJ2-7; 8 bases are a match to TRBD2. This CDR3 has 14 amino acids. In germline, CDR1 is KGHDR, CDR2 SFDVKD. The ends lost 9 bases at V and 6 bases at J; junction bases unmatched: 12. The CDR3 bases are TGTGCCACCTCTTCGGGGACTAGGTCCCGCGAGCAGTACTTC. Its protein is CATSSGTRSREQYF.

The chain combines TRBV3-1 (or the pseudogene TRBV3-2) with TRBJ2-7; a possible D gene is TRBD1 (6 bases). V was cut by 2 bases and J by 4 bases, with 12 bases left in between. CDR1 and CDR2 (germline): LGHDT, YNNKEL (reference sequence). This CDR3 region has 14 residues. CDR3 region: CASSQSAGEYEQYF. Written as DNA, the CDR3 is TGTGCCAGCAGCCAAAGCGCAGGGGAATACGAGCAGTACTTC.

The chain has TRBV19 and TRBJ1-2; tentatively, D is TRBD1 (5 bases). Germline assignment: CDR1 LNHDA and CDR2 SQIVND (reference sequence). The CDR3 extends over 13 amino acids. V was shortened by 3 bases and J by 5 bases, with 10 bases between the two germline ends. This CDR3 reads CASSISGPYGYTF. Here the CDR3 DNA reads TGTGCCAGTAGTATCTCAGGGCCTTATGGCTACACCTTC.

J is TRBJ2-3 and V is TRBV7-2; no clear D gene. The germline V gene encodes CDR1 SGHTA and CDR2 FQGNSA. This CDR3 is built from 12 residues. Trimming took off 5 bases at V and 2 bases at J, with 5 bases between the two ends. The CDR3 region is CASSPFTDTQYF. In DNA form, the CDR3 reads TGTGCCAGCAGCCCGTTCACAGATACGCAGTATTTT. Supplemented by reference TRBV7-2 and TRBJ2-3, the full variable domain reads GAGVSQSPSNKVTEKGKDVELRCDPISGHTALYWYRQSLGQGLEFLIYFQGNSAPDKSGLPSDRFSAERTGGSVSTLTIQRTQQEDSAVYLCASSPFTDTQYFGPGTRLTVL.

The chain recombines TRBV6-5 with TRBJ2-7, with TRBD1 matching 9 bases. CDR3 size: 14 residues. Germline trimming cut 8 bases from V and 4 bases from J; bases unmatched to any gene: 9. Germline V gives CDR1 MNHEY, CDR2 SVGAGI. CDR3 in DNA: TGTGCCAGCGTGTGGGGGACAGGGTCTTACGAGCAGTACTTC. Its protein is CASVWGTGSYEQYF.

V and J are TRBV7-8 and TRBJ2-1, with 10 bases identical to TRBD2. This CDR3 comprises 16 residues. The ends lost 0 bases at V and 8 bases at J; junction bases unmatched: 7. Per germline, CDR1 SGHVS and CDR2 FQNEAQ. CDR3 DNA sequence: TGTGCCAGCAGCTTAGCGTCAGCGGGAGGGAACGATGAGCAGTTCTTC. It is translated as CASSLASAGGNDEQFF.

This chain links TRBV2 with TRBJ1-6; D is undetermined. In germline, CDR1 is SNHLY, CDR2 FYNNEI. The CDR3 spans 14 residues. Trimming took 3 bases from V and 8 from J, leaving 11 bases between them. DNA of the CDR3: TGTGCCAGCAGTGACCCAGTATCCTATTCACCCCTCCACTTT. Translating it yields CASSDPVSYSPLHF.

This rearrangement joins TRBV13 to TRBJ1-1; D may be TRBD1 (5 bases). The germline CDR1 and CDR2 sequences are PRHDT and FYEKMQ (reference sequence). Trimming shortened V by 4 bases and J by 5 bases, and 11 bases separated the two germline ends. This CDR3 contains 13 residues. In DNA form, the CDR3 reads TGTGCCAGCAGCTCTACGGGGGGGACTGAAGCTTTCTTT. Translation: CASSSTGGTEAFF.